This TCR beta chain was captured in a study of CD8 T cells in Susac syndrome. A quantity of about 0.5 to 1 ug RNA underwent reverse transcription using random hexamers. immunoSEQ multiplex PCR amplified TCR beta CDR3 across 54 Vbeta, 13 Jbeta. TCRdb reprocessed the immunoSEQ multiplex PCR reads via MiXCR and lists one record per CDR3 protein. This sample carries about 180,000 distinct CDR3 sequences, approximately 96% of them seen once, and the ten largest clones take 0.093%. Negative isolation was used for CD8+ and CD4+ T cells, and FACS enrichment was applied to TEMRA cells. Sequencing input: CD4+ T cells from PBMCs. This receptor was obtained from a human donor with multiple sclerosis.

CDR3 in amino acids: CASGQRQGYTF. CDR3 DNA sequence: TGTGCCAGCGGACAGCGTCAAGGCTACACCTTC. The chain recombines TRBV12-3 or TRBV12-4 with TRBJ1-2; D possibly corresponds to TRBD1 (6 bases). The length of the CDR3 is 11 residues. Trimming cost V 8 bases and J 8 bases, with 12 bases left between them.